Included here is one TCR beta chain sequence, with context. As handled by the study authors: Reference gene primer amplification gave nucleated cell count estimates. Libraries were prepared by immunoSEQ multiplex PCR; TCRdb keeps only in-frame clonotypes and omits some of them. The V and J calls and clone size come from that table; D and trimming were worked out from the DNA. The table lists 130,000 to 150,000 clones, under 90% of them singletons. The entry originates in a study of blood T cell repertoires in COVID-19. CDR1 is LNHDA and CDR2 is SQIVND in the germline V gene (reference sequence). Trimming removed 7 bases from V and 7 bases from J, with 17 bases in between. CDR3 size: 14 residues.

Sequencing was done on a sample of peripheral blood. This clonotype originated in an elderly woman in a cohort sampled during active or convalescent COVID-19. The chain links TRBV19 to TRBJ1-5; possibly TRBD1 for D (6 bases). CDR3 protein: CASNRQVWDQPQHF. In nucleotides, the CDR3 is TGTGCCAGTAACCGACAGGTTTGGGACCAGCCCCAGCATTTT.